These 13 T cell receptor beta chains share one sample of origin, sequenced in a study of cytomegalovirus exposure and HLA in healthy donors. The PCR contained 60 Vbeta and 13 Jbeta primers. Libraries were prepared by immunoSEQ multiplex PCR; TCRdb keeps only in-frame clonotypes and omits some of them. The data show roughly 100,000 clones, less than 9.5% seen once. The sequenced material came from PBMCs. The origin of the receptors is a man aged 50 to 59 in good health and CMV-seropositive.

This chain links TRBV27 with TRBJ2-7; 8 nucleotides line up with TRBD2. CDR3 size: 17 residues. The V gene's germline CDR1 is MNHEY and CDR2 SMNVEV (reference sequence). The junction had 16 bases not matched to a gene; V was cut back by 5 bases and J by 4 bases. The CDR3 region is CASSARGSGREAYEQYF. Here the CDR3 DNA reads TGTGCCAGCAGTGCGAGGGGTTCTGGGCGGGAGGCATACGAGCAGTACTTC.

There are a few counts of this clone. DNA of the CDR3: TGTGCCAGCAGTTTAGCCCTAGGAGAGACCCAGTACTTC. The encoded protein is CASSLALGETQYF. The chain combines TRBV28 with TRBJ2-5; D gene unclear. The CDR3 runs 13 residues. Germline-derived CDR1 and CDR2 are MDHEN and SYDVKM. Trimming took 2 bases from V and 4 from J, leaving 8 bases between them.

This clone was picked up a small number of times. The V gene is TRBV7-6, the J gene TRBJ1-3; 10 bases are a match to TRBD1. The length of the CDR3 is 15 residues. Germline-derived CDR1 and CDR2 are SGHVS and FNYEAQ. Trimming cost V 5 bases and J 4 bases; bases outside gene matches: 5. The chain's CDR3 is CASSPGQGGGNTIYF. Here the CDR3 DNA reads TGTGCCAGCAGCCCCGGACAGGGGGGAGGAAACACCATATATTTT.

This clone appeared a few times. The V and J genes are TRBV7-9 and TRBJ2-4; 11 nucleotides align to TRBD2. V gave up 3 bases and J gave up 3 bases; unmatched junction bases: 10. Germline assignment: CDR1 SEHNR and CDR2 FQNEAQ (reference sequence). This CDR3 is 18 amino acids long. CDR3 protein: CASSFPPRLAGNKNIQYF. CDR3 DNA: TGTGCCAGCAGCTTTCCGCCGCGACTAGCGGGAAACAAAAACATTCAGTACTTC.

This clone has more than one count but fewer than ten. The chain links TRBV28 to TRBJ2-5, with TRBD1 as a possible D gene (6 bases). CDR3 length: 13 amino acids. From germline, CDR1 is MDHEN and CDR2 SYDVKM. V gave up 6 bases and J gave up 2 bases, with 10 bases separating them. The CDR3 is CASRGALQETQYF. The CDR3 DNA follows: TGTGCCAGCAGGGGGGCCCTTCAAGAGACCCAGTACTTC.

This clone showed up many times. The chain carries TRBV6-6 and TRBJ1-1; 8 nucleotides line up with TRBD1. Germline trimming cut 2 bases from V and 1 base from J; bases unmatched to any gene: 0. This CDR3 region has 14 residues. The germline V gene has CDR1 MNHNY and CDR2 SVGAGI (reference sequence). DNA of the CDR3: TGTGCCAGCAGTTACGACAGGGGGAACACTGAAGCTTTCTTT. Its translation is CASSYDRGNTEAFF.

As DNA, the CDR3 is TGCAGCGGGGTTGGAGGGGCAGTCGGGGAGCTGTTTTTT. Its translation is CSGVGGAVGELFF. The V and J genes are TRBV29-1 and TRBJ2-2; possible D gene TRBD2, 6 bases. V lost 7 bases and J 7 bases, leaving 16 bases between the germline ends. The CDR3 covers 13 residues. Germline V gene sequence: CDR1 SQVTM, CDR2 ANQGSEA.

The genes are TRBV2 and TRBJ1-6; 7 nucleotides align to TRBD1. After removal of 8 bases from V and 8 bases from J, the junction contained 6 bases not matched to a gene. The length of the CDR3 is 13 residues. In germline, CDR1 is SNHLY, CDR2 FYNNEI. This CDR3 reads CASLDRQYSPLHF. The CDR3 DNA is TGTGCCAGCCTGGACAGGCAGTATTCACCCCTCCACTTT.

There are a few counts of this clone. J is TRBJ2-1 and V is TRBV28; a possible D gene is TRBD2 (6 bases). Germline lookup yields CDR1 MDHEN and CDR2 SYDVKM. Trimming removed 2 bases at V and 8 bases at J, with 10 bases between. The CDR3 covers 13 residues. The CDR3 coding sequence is TGTGCCAGCAGTTTAGCGGGACCTGATGAGCAGTTCTTC. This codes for CASSLAGPDEQFF.

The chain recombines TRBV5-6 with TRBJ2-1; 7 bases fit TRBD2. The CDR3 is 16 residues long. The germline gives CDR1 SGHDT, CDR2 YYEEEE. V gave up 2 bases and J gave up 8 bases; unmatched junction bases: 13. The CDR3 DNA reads TGTGCCAGCAGCTTTTTGGCTAGCGGACGCCAGGATGAGCAGTTCTTC. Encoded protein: CASSFLASGRQDEQFF.

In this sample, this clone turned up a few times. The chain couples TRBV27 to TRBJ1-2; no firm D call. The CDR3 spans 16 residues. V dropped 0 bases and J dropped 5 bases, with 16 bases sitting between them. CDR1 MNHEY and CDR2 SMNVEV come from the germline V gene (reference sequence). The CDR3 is CASSLSNAPGRYGYTF. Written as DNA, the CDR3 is TGTGCCAGCAGTTTATCAAACGCCCCCGGGAGGTATGGCTACACCTTC.

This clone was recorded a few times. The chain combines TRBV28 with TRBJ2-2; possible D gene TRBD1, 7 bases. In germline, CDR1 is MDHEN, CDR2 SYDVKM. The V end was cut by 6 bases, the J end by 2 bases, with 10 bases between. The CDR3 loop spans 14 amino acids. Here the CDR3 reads CASSQGGNTGELFF. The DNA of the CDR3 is TGTGCCAGCAGCCAGGGGGGAAACACCGGGGAGCTGTTTTTT.

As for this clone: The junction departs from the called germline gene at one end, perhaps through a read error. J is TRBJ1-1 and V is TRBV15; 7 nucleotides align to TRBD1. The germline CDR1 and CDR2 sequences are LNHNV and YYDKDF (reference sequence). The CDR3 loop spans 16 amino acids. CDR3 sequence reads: CAASREGRGSSTEAFF. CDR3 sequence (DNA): TGTGCCGCCAGCAGAGAGGGCAGGGGGAGTAGCACTGAAGCTTTCTTT. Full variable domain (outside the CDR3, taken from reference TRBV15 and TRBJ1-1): DAMVIQNPRYQVTQFGKPVTLSCSQTLNHNVMYWYQQKSSQAPKLLFHYYDKDFNNEADTPDNFQSRRPNTSFCFLDIRSPGLGDTAMYLCAASREGRGSSTEAFFGQGTRLTVV.